Each of the 8 T cell receptor beta chains below was sequenced from the same sample in a study of T cells in Graves' hyperthyroidism and ophthalmopathy. There were TCR beta CDR3 regions amplified from RNA transcripts. During a first-round RT-PCR of the TCR CDR3, the HTBI primer set was used. TCRdb re-analysed the multiplex PCR reads in MiXCR, keeping a single row per CDR3 protein. Here the sample spans 300,000 to 350,000 distinct CDR3 sequences, 16% being singletons. The sample comprised blood. The receptors derive from a young man with Graves' hyperthyroidism.

The chain is built from TRBV2 and TRBJ1-2; TRBD1 agrees at 7 bases. J lost 4 bases, V lost 5 bases, and 4 bases had no gene match. The length of the CDR3 is 13 residues. Germline V lookup: CDR1 SNHLY, CDR2 FYNNEI. CDR3 in DNA: TGTGCCAGCAGTAGGGACAGCACCTATGGCTACACCTTC. Amino acids: CASSRDSTYGYTF.

This clonotype has just a few counts. The genes are TRBV27 and TRBJ2-1; D is unresolved. The CDR3 is 11 residues long. V was clipped by 7 bases and J by 10 bases, with 11 bases between them. Germline assignment: CDR1 MNHEY and CDR2 SMNVEV (reference sequence). CDR3 sequence (DNA): TGTGCCAGCACCCGAGGAGTAGAGCAGTTCTTC. Amino acid sequence: CASTRGVEQFF.

This clonotype has at least ten counts. This chain uses TRBV11-3 with TRBJ2-1, with TRBD1 matching over 10 bases. V was pared by 1 base and J by 8 bases, with 5 bases of the junction left unmatched. This CDR3 has 15 amino acids. Germline V gene sequence: CDR1 SGHNT, CDR2 YENEEA. The CDR3 bases are TGTGCCAGCAGCTTAGGGGGGGACAGGGGAGATGAGCAGTTCTTC. Translated, it gives CASSLGGDRGDEQFF.

Concerning this clonotype: A much larger clonotype is one base distant, so this may be a read error. This sequence joins TRBV20-1 and TRBJ2-3; no definite D call. With 8 bases removed from V and 6 bases from J, the gap between germline ends came to 12 bases. The germline V gene encodes CDR1 DFQATT and CDR2 SNEGSKA (reference sequence). CDR3 size: 11 residues. The CDR3 nucleotides read TGCAGTACTCTCCTTCTTGATACGCAGTATTTT. It encodes CSTLLLDTQYF.

This clonotype came up a few times. J is TRBJ2-4 and V is TRBV29-1, with D tentatively TRBD1 or TRBD2 (5 bases each). The CDR3 is made up of 15 amino acids. Germline V gene lookup returns CDR1 SQVTM and CDR2 ANQGSEA. V was pared by 4 bases and J by 1 base, with 14 bases between. The CDR3 here is CSVAGTEIAKNIQYF. CDR3 nucleotides: TGCAGCGTTGCAGGGACCGAGATCGCCAAAAACATTCAGTACTTC.

There are many counts of this clonotype. The rearrangement uses TRBV7-9 and TRBJ2-1; a weak D match, TRBD2 (6 bases). V lost 6 bases and J lost 6, with 12 bases in between. The length of the CDR3 is 13 residues. Germline CDR1 reads SEHNR; CDR2 reads FQNEAQ (reference sequence). CDR3 coding DNA: TGTGCCAGCAGTCCTCAGGGAGGCAATGAGCAGTTCTTC. Translation gives CASSPQGGNEQFF.

This clonotype was seen a few times. The final CDR3 position lacks the conserved phenylalanine or tryptophan, pointing to a likely read error. The chain has TRBV11-1 and TRBJ2-7; D unresolved. Trimming cost V 6 bases and J 8 bases, with 17 bases left between them. The CDR3 runs to 13 residues. Germline V gives CDR1 SGHAT, CDR2 FQDESV (reference sequence). The CDR3 bases are TGTGCCAGCAGTCAAGACCCGTCCCGCCAGCAGTACCTC. Residues: CASSQDPSRQQYL.

This clonotype appeared many times. This chain connects TRBV20-1 to TRBJ1-2; tentatively, D is TRBD1 (5 bases). In germline, CDR1 is DFQATT, CDR2 SNEGSKA (reference sequence). V shed 0 bases and J shed 4 bases, with 18 bases lying between them. The CDR3 consists of 16 residues. The CDR3: CSARDLGRGGSYGYTF. CDR3 nucleotide sequence: TGCAGTGCTAGAGATTTGGGGCGGGGAGGTAGCTATGGCTACACCTTC.